This T cell receptor (beta chain) was retrieved from a study of CD8 T cells in ankylosing spondylitis. Study-wide findings and caveats: For ankylosing spondylitis blood, a TCR beta motif of several highly homologous variants appeared characteristic.

TCRdb analysed the 5' RACE reads with MiXCR anew, one entry per CDR3 protein. The sample holds around 440,000 distinct CDR3 sequences, about a sixth seen once. Many counts were recorded for this clonotype. Its antigen is unknown. Germline assignment: CDR1 LNHNV and CDR2 YYDKDF (reference sequence). The CDR3 extends over 17 amino acids. Trimming at V came to 5 bases and at J to 1 base, leaving 9 bases not matched to a gene. The TCR was taken from a male donor with ankylosing spondylitis. Sample: blood, either unsorted or a sorted T cell fraction (not recorded which). The rearrangement uses TRBV15 and TRBJ2-3, with 10 bases identical to TRBD2. The CDR3 DNA reads as TGTGCCACCAGCCGGGCTAGCGGGGGACTAGGCACAGATACGCAGTATTTT. Encoded protein: CATSRASGGLGTDTQYF.